This T cell receptor beta chain was sequenced in a study of blood T cell repertoires in COVID-19. As for the study in general: Among Cohort 3 donors, those recovered had two negative PCRs, clearance, or symptom resolution. PBMCs, B-cell-depleted T cells, or T cells provided the cDNA or gDNA that made up the material.

Everyone who took part was roughly 18 to 95 years old, and they came from 24 US areas. Participants' reported clinical history set cohort assignment. The CDR3 runs to 15 residues. Germline CDR1 and CDR2: KGHSH and LQKENI. The V gene end was trimmed by 0 bases and the J gene end by 4 bases; junction bases not matched to a gene: 2. Profiling relied on immunoSEQ multiplex PCR, and the TCRdb table lists in-frame clones only, not all of them. The profile shows fewer than 200,000 clones, around 80% of them singletons. Input material: PBMCs or T cells enriched from blood (not recorded which). The rearrangement uses TRBV18 and TRBJ1-5, with 8 bases lining up with TRBD1. This receptor was identified in a woman aged 70 to 79 in a cohort exposed to, infected with or recovered from COVID-19 (not recorded which). The CDR3 sequence is CASSPPGTGNQPQHF. CDR3 coding DNA: TGTGCCAGCTCACCACCGGGGACAGGTAATCAGCCCCAGCATTTT.